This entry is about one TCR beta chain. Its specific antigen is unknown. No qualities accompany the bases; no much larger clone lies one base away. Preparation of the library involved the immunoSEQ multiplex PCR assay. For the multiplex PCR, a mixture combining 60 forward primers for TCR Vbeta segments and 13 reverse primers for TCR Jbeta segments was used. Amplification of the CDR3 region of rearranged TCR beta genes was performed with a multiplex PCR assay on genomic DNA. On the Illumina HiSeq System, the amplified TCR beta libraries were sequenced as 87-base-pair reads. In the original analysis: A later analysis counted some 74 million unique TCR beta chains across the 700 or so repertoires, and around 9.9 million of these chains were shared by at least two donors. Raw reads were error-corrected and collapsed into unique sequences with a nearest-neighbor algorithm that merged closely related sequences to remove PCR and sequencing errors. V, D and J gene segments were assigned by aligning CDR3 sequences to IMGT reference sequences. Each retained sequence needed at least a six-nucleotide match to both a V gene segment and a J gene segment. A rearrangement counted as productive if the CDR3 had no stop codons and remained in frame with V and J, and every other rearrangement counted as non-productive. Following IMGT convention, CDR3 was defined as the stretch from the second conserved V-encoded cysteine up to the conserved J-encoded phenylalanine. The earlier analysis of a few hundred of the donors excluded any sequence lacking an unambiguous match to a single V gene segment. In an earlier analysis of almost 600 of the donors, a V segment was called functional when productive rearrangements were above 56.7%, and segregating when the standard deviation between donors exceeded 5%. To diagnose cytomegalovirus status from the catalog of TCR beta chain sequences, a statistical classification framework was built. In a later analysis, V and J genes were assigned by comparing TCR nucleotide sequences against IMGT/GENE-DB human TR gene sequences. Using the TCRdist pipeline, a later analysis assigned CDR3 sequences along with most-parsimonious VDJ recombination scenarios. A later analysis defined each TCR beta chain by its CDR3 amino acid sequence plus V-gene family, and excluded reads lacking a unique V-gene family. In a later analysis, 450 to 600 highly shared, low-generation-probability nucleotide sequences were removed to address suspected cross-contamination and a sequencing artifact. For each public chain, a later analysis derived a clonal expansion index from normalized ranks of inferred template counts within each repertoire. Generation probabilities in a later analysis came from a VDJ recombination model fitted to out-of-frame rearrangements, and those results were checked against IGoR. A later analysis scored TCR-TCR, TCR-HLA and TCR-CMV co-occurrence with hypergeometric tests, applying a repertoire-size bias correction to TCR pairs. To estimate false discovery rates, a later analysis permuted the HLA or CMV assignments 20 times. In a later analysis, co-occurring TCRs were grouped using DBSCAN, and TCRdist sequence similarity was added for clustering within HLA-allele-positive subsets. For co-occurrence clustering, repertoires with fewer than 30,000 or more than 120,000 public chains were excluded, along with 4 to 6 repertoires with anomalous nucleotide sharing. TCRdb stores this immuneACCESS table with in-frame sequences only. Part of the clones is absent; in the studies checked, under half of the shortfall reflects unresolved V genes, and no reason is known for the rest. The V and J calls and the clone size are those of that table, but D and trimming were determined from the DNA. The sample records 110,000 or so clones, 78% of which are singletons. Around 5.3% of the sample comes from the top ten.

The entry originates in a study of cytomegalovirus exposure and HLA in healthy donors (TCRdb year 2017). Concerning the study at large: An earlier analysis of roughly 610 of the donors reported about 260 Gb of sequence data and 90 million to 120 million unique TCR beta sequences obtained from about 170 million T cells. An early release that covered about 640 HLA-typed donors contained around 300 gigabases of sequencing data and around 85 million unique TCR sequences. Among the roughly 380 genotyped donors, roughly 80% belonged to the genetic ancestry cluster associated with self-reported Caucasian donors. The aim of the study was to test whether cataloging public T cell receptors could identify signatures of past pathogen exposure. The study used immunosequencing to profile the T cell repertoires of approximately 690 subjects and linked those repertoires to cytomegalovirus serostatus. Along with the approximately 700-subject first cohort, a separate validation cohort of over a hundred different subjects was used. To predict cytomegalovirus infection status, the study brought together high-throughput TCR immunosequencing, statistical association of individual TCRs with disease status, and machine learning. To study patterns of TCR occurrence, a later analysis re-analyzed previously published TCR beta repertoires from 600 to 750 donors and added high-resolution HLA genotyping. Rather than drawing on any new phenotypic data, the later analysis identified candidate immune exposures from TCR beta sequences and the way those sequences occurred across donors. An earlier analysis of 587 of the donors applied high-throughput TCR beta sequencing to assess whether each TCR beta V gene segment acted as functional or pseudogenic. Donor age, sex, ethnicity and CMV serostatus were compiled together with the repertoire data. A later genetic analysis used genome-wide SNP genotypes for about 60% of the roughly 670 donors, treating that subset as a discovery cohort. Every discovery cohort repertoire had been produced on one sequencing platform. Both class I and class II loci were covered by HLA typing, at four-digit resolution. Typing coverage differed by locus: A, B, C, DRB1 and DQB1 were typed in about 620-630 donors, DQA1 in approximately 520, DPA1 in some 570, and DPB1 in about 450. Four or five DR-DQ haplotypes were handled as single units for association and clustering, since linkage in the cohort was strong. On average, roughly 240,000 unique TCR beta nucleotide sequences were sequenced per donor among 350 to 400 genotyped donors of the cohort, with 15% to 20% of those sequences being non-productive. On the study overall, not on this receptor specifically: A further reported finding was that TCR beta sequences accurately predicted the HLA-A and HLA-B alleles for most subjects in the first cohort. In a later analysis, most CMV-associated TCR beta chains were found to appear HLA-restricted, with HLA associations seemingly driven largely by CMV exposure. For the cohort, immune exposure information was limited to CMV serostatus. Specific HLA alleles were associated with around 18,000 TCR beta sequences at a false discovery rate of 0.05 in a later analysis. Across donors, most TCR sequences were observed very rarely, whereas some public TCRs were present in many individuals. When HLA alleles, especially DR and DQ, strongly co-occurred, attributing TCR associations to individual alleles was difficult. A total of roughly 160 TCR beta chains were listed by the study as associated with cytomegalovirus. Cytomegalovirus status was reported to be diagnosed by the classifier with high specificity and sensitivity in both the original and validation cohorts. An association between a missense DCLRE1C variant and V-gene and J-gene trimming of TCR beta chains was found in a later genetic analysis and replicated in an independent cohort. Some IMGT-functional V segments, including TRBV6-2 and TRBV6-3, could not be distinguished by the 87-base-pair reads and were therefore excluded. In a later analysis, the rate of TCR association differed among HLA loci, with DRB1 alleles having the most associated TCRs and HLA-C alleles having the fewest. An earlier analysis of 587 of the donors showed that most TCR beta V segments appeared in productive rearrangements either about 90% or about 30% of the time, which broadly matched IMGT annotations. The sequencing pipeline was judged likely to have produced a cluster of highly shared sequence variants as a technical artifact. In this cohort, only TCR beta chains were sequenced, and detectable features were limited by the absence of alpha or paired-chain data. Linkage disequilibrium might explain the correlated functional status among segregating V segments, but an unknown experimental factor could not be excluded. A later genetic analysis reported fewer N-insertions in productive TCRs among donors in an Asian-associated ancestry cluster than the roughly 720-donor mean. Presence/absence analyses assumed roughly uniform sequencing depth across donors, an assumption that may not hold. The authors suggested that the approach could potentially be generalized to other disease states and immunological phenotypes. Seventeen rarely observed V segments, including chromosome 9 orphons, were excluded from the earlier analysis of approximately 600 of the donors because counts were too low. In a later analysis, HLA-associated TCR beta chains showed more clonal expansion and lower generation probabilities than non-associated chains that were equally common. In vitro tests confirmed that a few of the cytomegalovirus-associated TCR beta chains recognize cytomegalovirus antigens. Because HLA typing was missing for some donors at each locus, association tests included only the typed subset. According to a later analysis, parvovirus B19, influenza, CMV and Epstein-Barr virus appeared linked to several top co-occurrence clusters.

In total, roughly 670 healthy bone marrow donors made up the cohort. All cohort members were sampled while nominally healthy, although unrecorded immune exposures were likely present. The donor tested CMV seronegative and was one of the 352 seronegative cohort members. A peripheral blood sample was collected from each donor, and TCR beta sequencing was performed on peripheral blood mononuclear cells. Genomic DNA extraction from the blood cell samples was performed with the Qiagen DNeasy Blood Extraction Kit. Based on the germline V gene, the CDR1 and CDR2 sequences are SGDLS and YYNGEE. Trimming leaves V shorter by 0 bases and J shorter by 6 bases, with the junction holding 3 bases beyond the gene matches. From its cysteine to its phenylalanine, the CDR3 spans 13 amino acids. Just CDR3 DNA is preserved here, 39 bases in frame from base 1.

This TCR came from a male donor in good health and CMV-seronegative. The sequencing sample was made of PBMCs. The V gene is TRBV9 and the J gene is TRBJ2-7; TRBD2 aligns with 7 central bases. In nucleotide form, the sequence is TGTGCCAGCAGCGTAGCCGGGGAGGGCGAGCAGTACTTC. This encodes CASSVAGEGEQYF.